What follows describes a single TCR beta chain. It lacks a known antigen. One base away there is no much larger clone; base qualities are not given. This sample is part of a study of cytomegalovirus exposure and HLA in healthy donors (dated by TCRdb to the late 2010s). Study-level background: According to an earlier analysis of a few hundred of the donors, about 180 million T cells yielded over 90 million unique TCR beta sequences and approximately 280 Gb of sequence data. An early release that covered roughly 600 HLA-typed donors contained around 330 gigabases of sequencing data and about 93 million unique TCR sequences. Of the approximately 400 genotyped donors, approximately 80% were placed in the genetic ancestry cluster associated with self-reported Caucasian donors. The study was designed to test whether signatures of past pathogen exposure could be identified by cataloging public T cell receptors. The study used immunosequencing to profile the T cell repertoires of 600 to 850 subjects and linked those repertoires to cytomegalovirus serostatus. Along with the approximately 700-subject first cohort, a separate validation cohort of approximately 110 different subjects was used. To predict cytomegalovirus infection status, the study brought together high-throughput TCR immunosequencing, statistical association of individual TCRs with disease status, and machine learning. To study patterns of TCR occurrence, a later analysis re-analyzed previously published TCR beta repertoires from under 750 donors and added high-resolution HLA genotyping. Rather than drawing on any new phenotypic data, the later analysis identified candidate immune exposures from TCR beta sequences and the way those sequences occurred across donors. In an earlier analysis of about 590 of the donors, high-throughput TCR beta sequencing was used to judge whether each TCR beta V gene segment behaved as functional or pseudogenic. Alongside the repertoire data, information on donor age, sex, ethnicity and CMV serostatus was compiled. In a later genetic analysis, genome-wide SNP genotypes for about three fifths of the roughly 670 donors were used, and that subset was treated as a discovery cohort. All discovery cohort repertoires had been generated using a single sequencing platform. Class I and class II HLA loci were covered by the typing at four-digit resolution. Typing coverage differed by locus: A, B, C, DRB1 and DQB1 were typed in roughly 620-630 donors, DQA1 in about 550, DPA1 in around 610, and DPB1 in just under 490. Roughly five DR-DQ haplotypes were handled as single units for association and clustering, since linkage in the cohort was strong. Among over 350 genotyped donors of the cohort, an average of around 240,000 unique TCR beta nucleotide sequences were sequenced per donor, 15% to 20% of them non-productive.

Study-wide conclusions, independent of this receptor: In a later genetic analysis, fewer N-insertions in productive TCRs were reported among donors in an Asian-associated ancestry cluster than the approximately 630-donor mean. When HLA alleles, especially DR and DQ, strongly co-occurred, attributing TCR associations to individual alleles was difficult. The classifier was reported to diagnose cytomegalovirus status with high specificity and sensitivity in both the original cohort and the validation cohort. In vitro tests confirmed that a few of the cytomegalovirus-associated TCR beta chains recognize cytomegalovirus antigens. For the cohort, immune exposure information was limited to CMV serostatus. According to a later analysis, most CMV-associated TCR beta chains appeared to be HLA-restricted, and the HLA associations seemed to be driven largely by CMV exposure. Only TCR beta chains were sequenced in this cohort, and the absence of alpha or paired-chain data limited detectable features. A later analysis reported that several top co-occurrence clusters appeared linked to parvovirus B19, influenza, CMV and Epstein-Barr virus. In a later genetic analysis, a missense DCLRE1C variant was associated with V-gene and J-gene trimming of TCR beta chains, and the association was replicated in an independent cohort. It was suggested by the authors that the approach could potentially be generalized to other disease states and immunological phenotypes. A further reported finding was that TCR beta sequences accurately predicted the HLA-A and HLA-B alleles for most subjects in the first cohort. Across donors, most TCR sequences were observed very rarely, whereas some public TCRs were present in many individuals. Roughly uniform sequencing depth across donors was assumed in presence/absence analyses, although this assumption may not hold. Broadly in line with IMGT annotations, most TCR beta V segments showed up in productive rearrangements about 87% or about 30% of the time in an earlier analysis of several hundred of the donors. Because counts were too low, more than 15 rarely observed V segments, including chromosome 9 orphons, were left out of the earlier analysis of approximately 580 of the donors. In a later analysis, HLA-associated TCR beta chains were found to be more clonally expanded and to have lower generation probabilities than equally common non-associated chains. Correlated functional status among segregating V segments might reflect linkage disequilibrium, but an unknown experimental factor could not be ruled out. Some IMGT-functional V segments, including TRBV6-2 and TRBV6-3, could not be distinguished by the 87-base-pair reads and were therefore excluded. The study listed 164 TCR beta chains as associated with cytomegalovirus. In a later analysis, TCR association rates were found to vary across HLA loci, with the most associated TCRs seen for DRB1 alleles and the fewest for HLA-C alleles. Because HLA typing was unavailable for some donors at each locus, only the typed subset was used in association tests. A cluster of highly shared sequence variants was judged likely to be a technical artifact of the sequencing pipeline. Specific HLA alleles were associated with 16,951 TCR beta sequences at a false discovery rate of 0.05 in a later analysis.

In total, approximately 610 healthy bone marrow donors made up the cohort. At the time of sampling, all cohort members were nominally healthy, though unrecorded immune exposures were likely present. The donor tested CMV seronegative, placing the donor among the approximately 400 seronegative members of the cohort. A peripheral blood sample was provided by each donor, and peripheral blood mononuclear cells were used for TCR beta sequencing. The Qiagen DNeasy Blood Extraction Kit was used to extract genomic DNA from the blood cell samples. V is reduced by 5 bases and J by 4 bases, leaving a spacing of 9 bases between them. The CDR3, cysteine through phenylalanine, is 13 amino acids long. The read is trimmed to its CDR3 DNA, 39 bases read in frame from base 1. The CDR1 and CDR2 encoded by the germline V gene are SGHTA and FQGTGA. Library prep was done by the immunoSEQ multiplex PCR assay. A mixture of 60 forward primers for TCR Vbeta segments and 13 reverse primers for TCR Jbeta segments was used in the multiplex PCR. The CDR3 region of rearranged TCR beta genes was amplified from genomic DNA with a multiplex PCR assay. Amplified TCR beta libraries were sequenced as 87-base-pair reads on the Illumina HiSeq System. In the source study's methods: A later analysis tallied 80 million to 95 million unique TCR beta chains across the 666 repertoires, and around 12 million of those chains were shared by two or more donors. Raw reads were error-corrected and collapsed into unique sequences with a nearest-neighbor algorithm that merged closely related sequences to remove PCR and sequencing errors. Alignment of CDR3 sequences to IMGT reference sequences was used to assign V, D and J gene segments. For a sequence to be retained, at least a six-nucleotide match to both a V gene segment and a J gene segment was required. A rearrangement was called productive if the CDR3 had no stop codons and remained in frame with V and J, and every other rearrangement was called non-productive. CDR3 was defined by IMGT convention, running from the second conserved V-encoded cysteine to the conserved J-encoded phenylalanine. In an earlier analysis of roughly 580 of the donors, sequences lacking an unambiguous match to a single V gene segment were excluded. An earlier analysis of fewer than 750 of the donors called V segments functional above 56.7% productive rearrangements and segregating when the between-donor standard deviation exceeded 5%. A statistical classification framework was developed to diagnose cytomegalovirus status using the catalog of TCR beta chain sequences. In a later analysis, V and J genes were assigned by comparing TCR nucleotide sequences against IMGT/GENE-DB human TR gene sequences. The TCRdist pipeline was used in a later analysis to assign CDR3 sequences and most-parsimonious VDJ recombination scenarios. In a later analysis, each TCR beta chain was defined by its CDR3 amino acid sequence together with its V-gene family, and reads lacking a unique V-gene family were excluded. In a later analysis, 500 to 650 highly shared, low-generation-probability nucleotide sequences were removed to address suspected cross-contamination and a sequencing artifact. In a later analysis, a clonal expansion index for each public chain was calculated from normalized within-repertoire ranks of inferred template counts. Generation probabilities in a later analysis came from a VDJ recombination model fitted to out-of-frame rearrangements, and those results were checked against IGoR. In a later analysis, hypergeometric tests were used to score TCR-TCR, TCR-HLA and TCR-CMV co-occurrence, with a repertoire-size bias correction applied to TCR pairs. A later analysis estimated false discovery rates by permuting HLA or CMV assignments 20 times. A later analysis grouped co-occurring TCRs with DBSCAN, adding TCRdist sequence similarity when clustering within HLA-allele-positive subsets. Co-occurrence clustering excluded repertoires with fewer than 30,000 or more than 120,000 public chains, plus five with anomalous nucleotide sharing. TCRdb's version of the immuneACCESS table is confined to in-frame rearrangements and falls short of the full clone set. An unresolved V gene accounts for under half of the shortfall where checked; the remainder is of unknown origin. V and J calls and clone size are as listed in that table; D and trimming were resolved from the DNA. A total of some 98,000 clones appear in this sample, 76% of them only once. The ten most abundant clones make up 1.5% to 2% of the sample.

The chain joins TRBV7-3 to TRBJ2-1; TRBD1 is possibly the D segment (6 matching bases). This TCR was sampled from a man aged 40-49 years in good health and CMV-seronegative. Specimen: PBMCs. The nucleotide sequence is TGTGCCAGCAGCATCGGGACATACAATGAGCAGTTCTTC. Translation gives CASSIGTYNEQFF.